A single T cell receptor beta chain is shown here with its context. The antigen remains undetermined. The entry originates in a study of T cells in tuberculosis. On the study more broadly: A South African cohort included IGRA-negative adolescents, latently infected IGRA-positive adolescents and adults with active tuberculosis. Blood was taken before or within 7 days of anti-tuberculosis therapy.

Time point in this sample: new active TB diagnosis, blood taken before or within 7 days of starting treatment. Confirmation came from sputum smear and/or culture positivity for M. tuberculosis. Some clones are missing from TCRdb's copy, which holds only in-frame ones; the method was immunoSEQ multiplex PCR. The sample carries under 35,000 clones, about 90% recorded once. Overall study results and limits: Classification accuracy was 87% (AUROC 0.7 to 0.95) with the GMM-specific repertoire.

Specimen: PBMCs, collected at tuberculosis diagnosis. The sequence was obtained from an adult with tuberculosis. Some clones in this sample may be carry-over from other donors' samples.

CDR3 DNA sequence: TGTGCCAGCTCACCAGGGAGTGTAGAGACCCAGTACTTC. Protein: CASSPGSVETQYF. The gene calls are TRBV18 and TRBJ2-5; maybe TRBD2 (5 bases). Germline V gene sequence: CDR1 KGHSH, CDR2 LQKENI. V lost 2 bases and J lost 4, with 8 bases in between. CDR3 length equals 13 residues.